Presented here are 21 T cell receptor beta chains from one specimen sequenced in a study of OX40 agonist ivuxolimab in advanced cancers. Clones were read by immunoSEQ multiplex PCR, and TCRdb kept only the in-frame ones, dropping some. The sample consists of some 19,000 clones, 72% of them appearing once. The sample in question was CD4+ or CD8+ T cells sorted from blood, obtained in a trial of the OX40 agonist ivuxolimab. These receptors were taken from an adult with an advanced solid tumor such as melanoma, head and neck, liver or kidney cancer.

This clone came up a few times. The CDR3 is CASSADMSSYNEQFF. In nucleotides, the CDR3 is TGTGCCAGCAGCGCGGACATGAGCTCCTACAATGAGCAGTTCTTC. The genes are TRBV9 and TRBJ2-1; D may be TRBD1 (5 bases). The CDR3 has 15 residues. Germline V gene data show CDR1 as SGDLS and CDR2 as YYNGEE. V dropped 3 bases and J dropped 0 bases, with 10 bases sitting between them.

V and J are TRBV7-9 and TRBJ2-1, with 15 bases aligning to TRBD2. V shed 1 base, J shed 9 bases, and the junction held 4 bases outside the gene matches. From germline, CDR1 is SEHNR and CDR2 FQNEAQ (reference sequence). This CDR3 has 16 amino acids. The CDR3 loop is CASSLEGLAGGGEQFF. As DNA, the CDR3 is TGTGCCAGCAGCTTAGAGGGACTAGCGGGGGGCGGTGAGCAGTTCTTC.

Comments on this clone: Other nucleotide sequences from this sample produce the same CDR3. This chain connects TRBV28 to TRBJ2-7, with D possibly being TRBD1 or TRBD2 (5 bases each). The germline gives CDR1 MDHEN, CDR2 SYDVKM. V was pared by 5 bases and J by 3 bases, with 11 bases between. This CDR3 comprises 13 residues. In DNA, the CDR3 is TGTGCCAGCAGTCCGGGACGGTTCTACGAGCAGTACTTC. Amino acid sequence: CASSPGRFYEQYF.

The chain carries TRBV11-3 and TRBJ2-1; D is perhaps TRBD1 or TRBD2 (5 bases each). V lost 4 bases, J lost 8 bases, and 9 bases lay in between. Germline V gene data show CDR1 as SGHNT and CDR2 as YENEEA. The CDR3 runs 12 residues. This CDR3 reads CASSSRDHEQFF. CDR3 coding DNA: TGTGCCAGCAGCTCTCGGGACCATGAGCAGTTCTTC.

The V gene is TRBV9, the J gene TRBJ2-5, with 9 bases fitting TRBD2. V was pared by 6 bases and J by 4 bases, with 13 bases of the junction left unmatched. This CDR3 region has 16 residues. Germline V CDR1 and CDR2: SGDLS, YYNGEE. The CDR3: CASNLGVAGVGETQYF. DNA for the CDR3: TGTGCCAGCAACCTAGGCGTAGCGGGGGTAGGAGAGACCCAGTACTTC. The full variable domain, completed using reference TRBV9 and TRBJ2-5, is DSGVTQTPKHLITATGQRVTLRCSPRSGDLSVYWYQQSLDQGLQFLIQYYNGEERAKGNILERFSAQQFPDLHSELNLSSLELGDSALYFCASNLGVAGVGETQYFGPGTRLLVL.

The V call is TRBV6-6, the J call TRBJ2-2; weak D call: TRBD1 (6 bases). Trimming took off 0 bases at V and 1 base at J, with 9 bases between the two ends. CDR3 length: 16 residues. CDR1 MNHNY and CDR2 SVGAGI come from the germline V gene (reference sequence). DNA of the CDR3: TGTGCCAGCAGTTACTCAACAGGGAAGAACACCGGGGAGCTGTTTTTT. Protein: CASSYSTGKNTGELFF.

V is TRBV25-1 and J is TRBJ1-2, with D perhaps TRBD1 (5 bases). The CDR3 length is 12 residues. V was pared by 3 bases and J by 7 bases, with 9 bases between. Germline V lookup: CDR1 MGHDK, CDR2 SYGVNS. DNA of the CDR3: TGTGCCAGCAGTGAGTCAGGGATTGGCTACACCTTC. It codes for CASSESGIGYTF.

The V and J genes are TRBV5-6 and TRBJ1-4, with a tentative D call TRBD1 (6 bases). Germline V lookup: CDR1 SGHDT, CDR2 YYEEEE. The CDR3 loop spans 14 amino acids. The germline V and J ends were trimmed by 0 bases and 6 bases, with 9 bases remaining between them. CDR3 sequence reads: CASSLAGADEKLFF. The DNA of the CDR3 is TGTGCCAGCAGCTTGGCAGGGGCGGATGAAAAACTGTTTTTT.

The chain uses TRBV6-1 and TRBJ2-1; no reliable D call. This CDR3 is built from 14 residues. The germline gives CDR1 MNHNS, CDR2 SASEGT. Trimming stripped 7 bases from V and 0 bases from J, with 10 bases between. The CDR3 nucleotides are TGTGCCAGCATCAGCGCTAGCTCCTACAATGAGCAGTTCTTC. Translation gives CASISASSYNEQFF.

This sequence joins TRBV7-3 and TRBJ2-1, with D maybe TRBD2 (6 bases). The V gene's germline CDR1 is SGHTA and CDR2 FQGTGA. The CDR3 extends over 16 amino acids. With 3 bases removed from V and 7 bases from J, the gap between germline ends came to 19 bases. The CDR3 DNA reads TGTGCCAGCAGCTTGGGCCCCTCTGGGGGGTTGAATGAGCAGTTCTTC. The encoded protein is CASSLGPSGGLNEQFF.

This sequence joins TRBV11-3 and TRBJ2-7; 8 bases map to TRBD1. Trimming took 6 bases from V and 3 from J; bases not matched to a gene: 7. CDR1 is SGHNT and CDR2 is YENEEA in the germline V gene. The length of the CDR3 is 14 residues. The CDR3 DNA is TGTGCCAGCAGAGACAGGGGTAAGGGCTACGAGCAGTACTTC. It is translated as CASRDRGKGYEQYF.

The V call is TRBV7-9, the J call TRBJ2-7; D unresolved. V was clipped by 1 base and J by 2 bases, with 3 bases between them. The CDR3 totals 12 residues. Germline V gene lookup returns CDR1 SEHNR and CDR2 FQNEAQ (reference sequence). The CDR3 protein is CASSLEAYEQYF. CDR3 coding DNA: TGTGCCAGCAGCTTAGAGGCCTACGAGCAGTACTTC.

V and J are TRBV5-4 and TRBJ2-7; 7 positions agree with TRBD1. Germline trimming cut 4 bases from V and 2 bases from J; bases unmatched to any gene: 6. There are 14 residues in the CDR3. Germline V CDR1 and CDR2: SGHNT, YYREEE (reference sequence). The CDR3 protein is CASSLTGVPYEQYF. Here the CDR3 DNA reads TGTGCCAGCAGCCTCACAGGGGTCCCCTACGAGCAGTACTTC.

The chain employs TRBV28 and TRBJ1-3; no firm D call. Germline CDR1 reads MDHEN; CDR2 reads SYDVKM. Trimming took 2 bases from V and 2 from J, leaving 10 bases between them. CDR3 length: 15 amino acids. This CDR3 reads CASSLRFAAGNTIYF. The CDR3, as DNA: TGTGCCAGCAGTTTAAGGTTCGCTGCTGGAAACACCATATATTTT.

The V gene is TRBV11-2, the J gene TRBJ2-7; D remains ambiguous. The CDR3 runs to 11 residues. From germline, CDR1 is SGHAT and CDR2 FQNNGV. V was trimmed by 4 bases and J by 7 bases, leaving 8 bases between them. The chain's CDR3 is CASSYGREQYF. The CDR3, as DNA: TGTGCCAGCAGCTACGGACGAGAGCAGTACTTC.

The table lists this clone with a few counts. The CDR3 coding sequence is TGTGCCAGCAGGGGACAGGGCTACACCGGGGAGCTGTTTTTT. Amino acids: CASRGQGYTGELFF. The rearrangement uses TRBV27 and TRBJ2-2; TRBD1 aligns across 9 bases. The ends lost 6 bases at V and 3 bases at J; junction bases unmatched: 2. The CDR3 length is 14 residues. Per germline, CDR1 MNHEY and CDR2 SMNVEV (reference sequence).

The rearrangement uses TRBV19 and TRBJ2-6; unclear D gene. The germline CDR1 and CDR2 sequences are LNHDA and SQIVND (reference sequence). Trimming shortened V by 6 bases and J by 0 bases, and 12 bases separated the two germline ends. This CDR3 is 16 amino acids long. CDR3 in amino acids: CASSNKTLSGANVLTF. CDR3 coding DNA: TGTGCCAGTAGCAACAAGACTCTCTCTGGGGCCAACGTCCTGACTTTC.

This clone rates as medium-sized. The chain joins TRBV23-1 to TRBJ2-1, with D possibly matching TRBD1 (6 bases). TRBV23-1 is assigned to the ORF class and has an uncertain function. V lost 8 bases and J 0 bases, leaving 14 bases between the germline ends. This CDR3 comprises 15 residues. CDR3 DNA: TGCGCCAGCTCGTCCCAGGGGAGCTCCTACAATGAGCAGTTCTTC. Its protein is CASSSQGSSYNEQFF.

The rearrangement joins TRBV21-1 to TRBJ1-6. TRBV21-1 is designated a pseudogene. The CDR3 has 17 residues. The CDR3 spells CASKNPPGGDRNSPLHF. CDR3 in DNA: TGTGCCAGCAAAAACCCGCCGGGGGGGGACCGAAATTCACCCCTCCACTTT.

In nucleotides, the CDR3 is TGTGCCATCAGTGACCCTAGGACAGGGTCCTCCTACGAGCAGTACTTC. Translation: CAISDPRTGSSYEQYF. J is TRBJ2-7 and V is TRBV10-3, with 8 positions matching TRBD1. V shed 3 bases and J 0 bases; nucleotides not matched to a gene: 7. The CDR3 extends over 16 amino acids. Germline lookup yields CDR1 ENHRY and CDR2 SYGVKD.

J is TRBJ2-3 and V is TRBV10-3, with 8 bases matching TRBD1. CDR3 length: 16 amino acids. Germline assignment: CDR1 ENHRY and CDR2 SYGVKD. Losses at the gene ends were 4 bases for V and 2 bases for J; bases not matched to a gene: 8. CDR3 bases: TGTGCCATCAGTGGATCGGACAGGGAACCCACAGATACGCAGTATTTT. This codes for CAISGSDREPTDTQYF.